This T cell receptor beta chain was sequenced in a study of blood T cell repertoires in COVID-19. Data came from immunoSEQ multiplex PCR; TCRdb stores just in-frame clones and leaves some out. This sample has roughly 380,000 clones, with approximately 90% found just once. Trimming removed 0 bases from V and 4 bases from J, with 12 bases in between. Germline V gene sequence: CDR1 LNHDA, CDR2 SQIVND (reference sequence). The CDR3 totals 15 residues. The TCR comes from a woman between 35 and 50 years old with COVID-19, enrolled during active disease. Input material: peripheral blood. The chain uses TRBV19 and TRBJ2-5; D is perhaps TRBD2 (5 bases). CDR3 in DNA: TGTGCCAGTAGTATAGACCCTCGGGGTCGAGAGACCCAGTACTTC. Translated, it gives CASSIDPRGRETQYF.